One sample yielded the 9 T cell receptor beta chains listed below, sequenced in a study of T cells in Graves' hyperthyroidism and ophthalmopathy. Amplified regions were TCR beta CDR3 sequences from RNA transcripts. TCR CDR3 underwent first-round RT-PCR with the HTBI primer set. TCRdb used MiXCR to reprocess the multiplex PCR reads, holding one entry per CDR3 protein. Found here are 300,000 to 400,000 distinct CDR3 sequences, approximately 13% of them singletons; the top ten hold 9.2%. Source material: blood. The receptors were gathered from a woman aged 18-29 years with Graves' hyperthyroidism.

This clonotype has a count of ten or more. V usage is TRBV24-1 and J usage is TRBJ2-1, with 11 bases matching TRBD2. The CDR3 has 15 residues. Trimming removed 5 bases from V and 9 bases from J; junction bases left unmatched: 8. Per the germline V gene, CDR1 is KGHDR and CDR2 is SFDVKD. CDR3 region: CATSVIAGGIGEQFF. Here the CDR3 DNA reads TGTGCCACCAGTGTAATAGCGGGGGGGATAGGTGAGCAGTTCTTC.

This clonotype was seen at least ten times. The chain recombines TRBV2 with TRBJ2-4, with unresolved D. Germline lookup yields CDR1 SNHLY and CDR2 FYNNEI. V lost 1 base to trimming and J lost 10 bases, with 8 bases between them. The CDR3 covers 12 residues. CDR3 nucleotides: TGTGCCAGCAGTGAAGAAAGGTCAATTCAGTACTTC. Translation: CASSEERSIQYF.

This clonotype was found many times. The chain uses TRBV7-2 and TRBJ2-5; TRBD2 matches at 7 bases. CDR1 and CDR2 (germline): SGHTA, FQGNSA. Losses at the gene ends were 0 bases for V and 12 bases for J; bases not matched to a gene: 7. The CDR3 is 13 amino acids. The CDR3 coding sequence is TGTGCCAGCAGCTTAGCGGAGGGAGGGTTGAAGTACTTC. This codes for CASSLAEGGLKYF.

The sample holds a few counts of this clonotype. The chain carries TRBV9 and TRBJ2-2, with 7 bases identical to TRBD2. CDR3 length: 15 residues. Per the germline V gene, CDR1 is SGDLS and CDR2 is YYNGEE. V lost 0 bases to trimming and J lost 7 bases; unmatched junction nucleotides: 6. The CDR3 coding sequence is TGTGCCAGCAGCGTAGTTAGCGGGCTAGGCGGGGAGCTGTTTTTT. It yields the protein CASSVVSGLGGELFF.

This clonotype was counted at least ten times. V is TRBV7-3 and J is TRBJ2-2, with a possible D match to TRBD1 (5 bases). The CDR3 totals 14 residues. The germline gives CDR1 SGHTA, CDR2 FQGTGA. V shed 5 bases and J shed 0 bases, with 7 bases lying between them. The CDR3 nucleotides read TGTGCCAGCAGCCCGACAGCGAACACCGGGGAGCTGTTTTTT. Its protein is CASSPTANTGELFF.

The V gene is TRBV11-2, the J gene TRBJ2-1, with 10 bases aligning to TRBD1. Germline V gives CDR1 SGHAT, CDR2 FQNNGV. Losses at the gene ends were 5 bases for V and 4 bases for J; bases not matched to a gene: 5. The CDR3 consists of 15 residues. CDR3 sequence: CASSARDRGYNEQFF. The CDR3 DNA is TGTGCCAGCAGCGCCAGGGACAGGGGATACAATGAGCAGTTCTTC.

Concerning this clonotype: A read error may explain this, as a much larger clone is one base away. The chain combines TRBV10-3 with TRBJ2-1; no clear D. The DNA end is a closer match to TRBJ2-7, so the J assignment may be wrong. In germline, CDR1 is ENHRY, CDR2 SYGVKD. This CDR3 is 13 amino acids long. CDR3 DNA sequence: TGTGCCATCAGGGCGTCTCCCCGCAATGAGCAGTACTTC. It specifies CAIRASPRNEQYF.

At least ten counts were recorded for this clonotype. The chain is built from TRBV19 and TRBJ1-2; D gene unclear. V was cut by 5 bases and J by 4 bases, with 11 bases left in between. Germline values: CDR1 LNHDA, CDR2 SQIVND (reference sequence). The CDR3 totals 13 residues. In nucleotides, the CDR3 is TGTGCCAGTAGTCCCGGGGTTAGCTATGGCTACACCTTC. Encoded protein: CASSPGVSYGYTF.

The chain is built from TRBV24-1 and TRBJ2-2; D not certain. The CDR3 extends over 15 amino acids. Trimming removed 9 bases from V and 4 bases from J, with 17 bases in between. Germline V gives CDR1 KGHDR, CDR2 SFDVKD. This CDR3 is CATGFRSGGTGELFF. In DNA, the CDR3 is TGTGCCACCGGGTTCCGGTCAGGCGGCACCGGGGAGCTGTTTTTT.